These 17 T cell receptor beta chains were all obtained from the same sample, sequenced in a study of blood T cell repertoires in COVID-19. Assay used: immunoSEQ multiplex PCR; TCRdb lists only in-frame clones, some missing. The sample gives some 220,000 clones, 85% to 90% of which show up once; roughly 3.2% is in the top ten. The sequenced material came from PBMCs or T cells enriched from blood (not recorded which). These receptor sequences come from a woman between 45 and 60 years old in a cohort exposed to, infected with or recovered from COVID-19 (not recorded which).

The genes are TRBV24-1 and TRBJ2-7; TRBD2 might be the D (6 bases). CDR3 length equals 18 residues. Germline CDR1 KGHDR, CDR2 SFDVKD. V lost 5 bases and J lost 5, with 27 bases in between. CDR3 coding DNA: TGTGCCACCAGTGGCGGGGCGGGGACGTCGGATAGGGGCCACGAGCAGTACTTC. Translation gives CATSGGAGTSDRGHEQYF.

The gene calls are TRBV5-8 and TRBJ2-5; D is ambiguous. V shed 2 bases and J shed 1 base, with 9 bases lying between them. There are 14 residues in the CDR3. CDR1 is SGHTS and CDR2 is YDEGEE in the germline V gene. The CDR3 DNA follows: TGTGCCAGCAGCTTACAATTGATCCAAGAGACCCAGTACTTC. Its translation is CASSLQLIQETQYF.

The DNA for the CDR3 is TGTGCCAGCAGCTTAATGGGCGGTTCGGGGGAGACCCAGTACTTC. Encoded protein: CASSLMGGSGETQYF. This chain links TRBV7-2 with TRBJ2-5; a possible D gene is TRBD2 (5 bases). V lost 2 bases to trimming and J lost 5 bases, with 15 bases between them. Germline loops: CDR1 SGHTA, CDR2 FQGNSA. The CDR3 contains 15 residues.

This clone has at least ten counts. V is TRBV4-3 and J is TRBJ1-2; unclear D gene. The CDR3 totals 15 residues. CDR1 is LGHNA and CDR2 is YSLEER in the germline V gene. Trimming took 10 bases from V and 6 from J, leaving 24 bases between them. CDR3 loop: CATRRTQFTQDGYTF. The CDR3 DNA reads as TGCGCCACCCGCCGGACTCAATTCACACAAGATGGCTACACCTTC.

This clone turned up a few times. The chain is built from TRBV5-4 and TRBJ1-1; D unclear. The CDR3 runs 15 residues. Per the germline V gene, CDR1 is SGHNT and CDR2 is YYREEE (reference sequence). The V gene lost 4 bases and the J gene lost 2 bases, with 15 bases spanning the gap. The CDR3 reads CASSPAATPNTEAFF. The CDR3, as DNA: TGTGCCAGCAGCCCTGCGGCAACCCCTAACACTGAAGCTTTCTTT. Full variable domain (outside the CDR3, taken from reference TRBV5-4 and TRBJ1-1): ETGVTQSPTHLIKTRGQQVTLRCSSQSGHNTVSWYQQALGQGPQFIFQYYREEENGRGNFPPRFSGLQFPNYSSELNVNALELDDSALYLCASSPAATPNTEAFFGQGTRLTVV.

The chain joins TRBV18 to TRBJ2-7, with a possible D match to TRBD1 (6 bases). This CDR3 is built from 15 residues. The V gene's germline CDR1 is KGHSH and CDR2 LQKENI. The ends were cut back, 4 bases at V and 2 bases at J, with 15 bases in the middle. CDR3 amino acids: CASSLQIQGPYEQYF. CDR3 nucleotides: TGTGCCAGCTCACTTCAAATACAGGGCCCCTACGAGCAGTACTTC.

This chain links TRBV18 with TRBJ1-2, with 7 bases matching TRBD1. After removal of 4 bases from V and 8 bases from J, the junction contained 13 bases not matched to a gene. This CDR3 has 15 amino acids. The V gene's germline CDR1 is KGHSH and CDR2 LQKENI. CDR3 sequence (DNA): TGTGCCAGCTCACGAGAACGGGACAGTTCCGGGGGCTACACCTTC. Translation: CASSRERDSSGGYTF.

This sequence joins TRBV9 and TRBJ1-2; D remains unclear. The CDR3 consists of 14 residues. V was trimmed by 3 bases and J by 0 bases, leaving 9 bases between them. Germline V lookup: CDR1 SGDLS, CDR2 YYNGEE. The CDR3 protein is CASSAGGTNYGYTF. The CDR3 DNA reads TGTGCCAGCAGCGCGGGAGGCACTAACTATGGCTACACCTTC.

This sequence joins TRBV5-1 and TRBJ2-4, with TRBD1 identical over 10 bases. Germline V lookup: CDR1 SGHRS, CDR2 YFSETQ. The CDR3 sequence is 19 residues long. The V and J ends lost 3 bases and 0 bases, in that order; junction bases with no gene match: 12. CDR3 sequence reads: CASSSGTGDLLLAKNIQYF. The CDR3, as DNA: TGCGCCAGCAGCTCAGGGACAGGGGATTTACTTCTAGCCAAAAACATTCAGTACTTC.

This clone was recorded only once. The chain is built from TRBV7-2 and TRBJ1-2, with D possibly matching TRBD1 (6 bases). Germline CDR1 SGHTA, CDR2 FQGNSA. Trimming removed 5 bases from V and 0 bases from J, with 13 bases in between. CDR3 length: 15 amino acids. The CDR3 sequence is CASSVGQTSNYGYTF. In DNA form, the CDR3 reads TGTGCCAGCAGCGTTGGACAGACTTCTAACTATGGCTACACCTTC.

The chain joins TRBV3-1 (or the pseudogene TRBV3-2) to TRBJ1-2, with a tentative D call TRBD1 (6 bases). The V gene's germline CDR1 is LGHDT and CDR2 YNNKEL (reference sequence). Deletions cut 4 bases from V and 3 bases from J, with 15 bases between. The CDR3 sequence is 15 residues long. CDR3 region: CASSRWGQGDYGYTF. The DNA of the CDR3 is TGTGCCAGCAGCCGATGGGGACAAGGGGACTATGGCTACACCTTC.

The chain recombines TRBV18 with TRBJ1-5; TRBD1 matches 7 bases. Germline trimming cut 6 bases from V and 5 bases from J; bases unmatched to any gene: 16. The germline V gene encodes CDR1 KGHSH and CDR2 LQKENI. The CDR3 covers 17 residues. The CDR3 bases are TGTGCCAGCTCCCAGACCCAGACCATCAGGGGGGATCAGCCCCAGCATTTT. Its translation is CASSQTQTIRGDQPQHF.

V usage is TRBV7-3 and J usage is TRBJ2-7; 8 nucleotides agree with TRBD1. Germline V CDR1 and CDR2: SGHTA, FQGTGA. The CDR3 extends over 15 amino acids. V lost 5 bases, J lost 1 base, and 7 bases stayed unmatched. In DNA form, the CDR3 reads TGTGCCAGCAGCGCGTCAGGGGGCCCGTCCTACGAGCAGTACTTC. It yields the protein CASSASGGPSYEQYF.

The V gene is TRBV6-5, the J gene TRBJ1-4; D is possibly TRBD1 (5 bases). Germline loops: CDR1 MNHEY, CDR2 SVGAGI. The CDR3 has 15 residues. Trimming removed 6 bases from V and 7 bases from J, with 18 bases in between. The CDR3 sequence: CASRSQQASTEKLFF. The CDR3 DNA reads TGTGCCAGCAGAAGCCAACAGGCCTCTACTGAAAAACTGTTTTTT.

The rearrangement joins TRBV4-3 to TRBJ1-1; no clear D. The V gene's germline CDR1 is LGHNA and CDR2 YSLEER. The CDR3 runs 14 residues. V gave up 2 bases and J gave up 1 base, with 8 bases separating them. The DNA for the CDR3 is TGCGCCAGCAGCCAAACATACGCGAACACTGAAGCTTTCTTT. Its translation: CASSQTYANTEAFF.

The chain's CDR3 is CASSFASGGALGTGELFF. The CDR3 coding sequence is TGTGCCAGCAGCTTCGCTAGCGGGGGGGCCCTGGGTACCGGGGAGCTGTTTTTT. The chain joins TRBV5-4 to TRBJ2-2, with TRBD2 matching 12 bases. Germline loops: CDR1 SGHNT, CDR2 YYREEE (reference sequence). CDR3 length equals 18 residues. The V segment lost 2 bases and the J segment 5 bases; nucleotides outside the gene matches: 10.

The rearrangement links TRBV18 to TRBJ2-3; D is unresolved. Trimming removed 4 bases from V and 0 bases from J, with 17 bases in between. CDR3 size: 17 residues. Germline V gives CDR1 KGHSH, CDR2 LQKENI. The CDR3 protein is CASSLLVLSRSTDTQYF. As DNA, the CDR3 is TGTGCCAGCTCACTGCTTGTCTTATCCCGGAGCACAGATACGCAGTATTTT.